One and the same sample provided the 2 T cell receptor beta chains below, sequenced in a study of beta chain features in type 1 diabetes. The whole isolated RNA underwent reverse transcription, so sequencing captured expressed TCRB transcripts. Generated by immunoSEQ multiplex PCR, the TCRdb table keeps only in-frame clones and is missing some. Of 500,000 to 700,000 clones listed, around a sixth were seen once; the top ten hold about 0.086%. Specimen: naive CD4+ T cells from blood. The receptors here all came from a young man in good health.

The CDR3 reads CASSLVAGANTGELFF. The CDR3 DNA reads TGTGCCAGCAGCTTAGTAGCGGGGGCTAACACCGGGGAGCTGTTTTTT. V is TRBV5-4 and J is TRBJ2-2; 9 nucleotides align to TRBD2. Germline V lookup: CDR1 SGHNT, CDR2 YYREEE (reference sequence). V was pared by 2 bases and J by 2 bases, with 4 bases of the junction left unmatched. The CDR3 has 16 amino acids.

This clone has more than one count but fewer than ten. The chain couples TRBV6-5 to TRBJ1-5; maybe TRBD1 (5 bases). The CDR3 has 14 amino acids. Trimming took off 4 bases at V and 3 bases at J, with 10 bases between the two ends. Germline V gene data show CDR1 as MNHEY and CDR2 as SVGAGI. For the CDR3, the DNA is TGTGCCAGCAGTTCTAGGGGTTACAATCAGCCCCAGCATTTT. As protein: CASSSRGYNQPQHF.